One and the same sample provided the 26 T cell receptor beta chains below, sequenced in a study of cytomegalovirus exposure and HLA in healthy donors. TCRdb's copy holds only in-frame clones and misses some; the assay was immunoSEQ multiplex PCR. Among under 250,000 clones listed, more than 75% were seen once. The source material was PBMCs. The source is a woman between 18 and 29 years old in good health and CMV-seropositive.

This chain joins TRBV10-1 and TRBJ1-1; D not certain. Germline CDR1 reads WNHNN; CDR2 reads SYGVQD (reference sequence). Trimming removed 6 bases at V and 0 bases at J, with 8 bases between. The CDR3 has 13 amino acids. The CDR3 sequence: CASRQTMNTEAFF. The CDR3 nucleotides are TGCGCCAGCAGGCAAACTATGAACACTGAAGCTTTCTTT.

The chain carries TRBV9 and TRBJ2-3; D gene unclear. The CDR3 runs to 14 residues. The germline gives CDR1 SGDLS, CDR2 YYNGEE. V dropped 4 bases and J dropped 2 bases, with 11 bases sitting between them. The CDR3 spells CASSPEVPTDTQYF. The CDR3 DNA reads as TGTGCCAGCAGCCCAGAGGTTCCCACAGATACGCAGTATTTT.

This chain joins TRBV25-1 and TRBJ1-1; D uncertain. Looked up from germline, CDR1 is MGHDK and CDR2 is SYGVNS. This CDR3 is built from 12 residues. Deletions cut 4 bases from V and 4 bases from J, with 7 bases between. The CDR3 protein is CASSALGTEAFF. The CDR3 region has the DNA TGTGCCAGCAGTGCCCTCGGCACTGAAGCTTTCTTT.

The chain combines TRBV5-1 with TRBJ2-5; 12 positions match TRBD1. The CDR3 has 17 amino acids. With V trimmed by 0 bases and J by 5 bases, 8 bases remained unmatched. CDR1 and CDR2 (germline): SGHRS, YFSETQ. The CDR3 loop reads CASSLGGDRGLRETQYF. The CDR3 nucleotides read TGCGCCAGCAGCTTGGGTGGGGACAGGGGGCTCCGGGAGACCCAGTACTTC.

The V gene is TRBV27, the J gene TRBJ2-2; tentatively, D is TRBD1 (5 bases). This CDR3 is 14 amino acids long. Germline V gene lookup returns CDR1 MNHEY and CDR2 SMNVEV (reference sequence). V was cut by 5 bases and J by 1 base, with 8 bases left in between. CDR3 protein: CASSLTGNTGELFF. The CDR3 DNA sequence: TGTGCCAGCAGTCTCACAGGGAACACCGGGGAGCTGTTTTTT.

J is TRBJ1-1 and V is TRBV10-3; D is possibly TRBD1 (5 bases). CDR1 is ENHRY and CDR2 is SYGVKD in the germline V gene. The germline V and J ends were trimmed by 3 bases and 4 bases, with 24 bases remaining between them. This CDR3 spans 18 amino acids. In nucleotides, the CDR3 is TGTGCCATCAGTGAAAGAGGGCCAGGGAGGGACTTGAGCACTGAAGCTTTCTTT. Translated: CAISERGPGRDLSTEAFF.

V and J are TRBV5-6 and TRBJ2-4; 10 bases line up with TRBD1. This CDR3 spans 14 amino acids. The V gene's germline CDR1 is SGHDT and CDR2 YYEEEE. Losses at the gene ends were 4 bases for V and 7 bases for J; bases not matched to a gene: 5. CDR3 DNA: TGTGCCAGCAGCGAGACAGGGGGCGCGAACATTCAGTACTTC. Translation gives CASSETGGANIQYF.

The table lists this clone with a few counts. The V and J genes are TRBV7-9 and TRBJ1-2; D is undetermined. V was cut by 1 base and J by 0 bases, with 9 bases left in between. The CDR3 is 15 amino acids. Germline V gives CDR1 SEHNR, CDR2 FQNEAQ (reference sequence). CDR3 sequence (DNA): TGTGCCAGCAGCTTAGTGGGTGAGGCTAACTATGGCTACACCTTC. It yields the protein CASSLVGEANYGYTF.

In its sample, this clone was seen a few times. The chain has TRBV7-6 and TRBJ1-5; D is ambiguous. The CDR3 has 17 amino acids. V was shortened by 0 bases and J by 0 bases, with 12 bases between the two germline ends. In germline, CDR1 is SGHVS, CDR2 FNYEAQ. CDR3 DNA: TGTGCCAGCAGCTTAGCGACACGGACTGATAGCAATCAGCCCCAGCATTTT. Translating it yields CASSLATRTDSNQPQHF.

CDR3 DNA: TGTGCCATCAGCAATTCGGCGGGCTACGAGCAGTACTTC. This gives the protein CAISNSAGYEQYF. The chain employs TRBV10-3 and TRBJ2-7, with a tentative D call TRBD2 (5 bases). This CDR3 comprises 13 residues. Germline V CDR1 and CDR2: ENHRY, SYGVKD. Between the trimmed V and J ends, which lost 6 bases and 3 bases, there was a span of 12 bases.

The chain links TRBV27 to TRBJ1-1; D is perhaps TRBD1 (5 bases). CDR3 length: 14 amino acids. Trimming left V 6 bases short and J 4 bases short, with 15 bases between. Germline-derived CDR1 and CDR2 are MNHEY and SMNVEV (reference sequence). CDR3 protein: CASRTLTAFTEAFF. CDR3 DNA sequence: TGTGCCAGCAGAACTTTGACAGCTTTCACTGAAGCTTTCTTT.

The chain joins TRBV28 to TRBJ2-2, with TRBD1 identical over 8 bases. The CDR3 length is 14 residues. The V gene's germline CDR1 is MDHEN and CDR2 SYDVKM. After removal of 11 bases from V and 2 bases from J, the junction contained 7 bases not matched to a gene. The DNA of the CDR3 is TGTGCCGCGGGACAGGCGCCTAACACCGGGGAGCTGTTTTTT. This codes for CAAGQAPNTGELFF.

As DNA, the CDR3 is TGTGCCAGCAGCTTTCTTGCACTAGCGGGAGGCGCAGATACGCAGTATTTT. This translates into CASSFLALAGGADTQYF. V and J are TRBV7-9 and TRBJ2-3; 12 bases map to TRBD2. The CDR3 sequence is 17 residues long. The ends lost 3 bases at V and 4 bases at J; junction bases unmatched: 8. From germline, CDR1 is SEHNR and CDR2 FQNEAQ (reference sequence). Combining the CDR3 with reference TRBV7-9 and TRBJ2-3 gives the whole variable domain DTGVSQNPRHKITKRGQNVTFRCDPISEHNRLYWYRQTLGQGPEFLTYFQNEAQLEKSRLLSDRFSAERPKGSFSTLEIQRTEQGDSAMYLCASSFLALAGGADTQYFGPGTRLTVL.

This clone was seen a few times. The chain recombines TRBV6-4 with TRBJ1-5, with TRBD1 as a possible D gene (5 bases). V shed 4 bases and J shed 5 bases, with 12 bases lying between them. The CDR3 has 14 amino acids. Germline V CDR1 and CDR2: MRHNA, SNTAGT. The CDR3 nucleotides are TGTGCCAGCAGTGTCAGGGTCGGCCATCAGCCCCAGCATTTT. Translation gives CASSVRVGHQPQHF.

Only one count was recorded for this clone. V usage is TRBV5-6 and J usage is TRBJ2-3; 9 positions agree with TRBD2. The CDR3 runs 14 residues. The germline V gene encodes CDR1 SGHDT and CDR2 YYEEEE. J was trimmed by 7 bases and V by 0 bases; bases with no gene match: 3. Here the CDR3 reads CASSLVSGRNTQYF. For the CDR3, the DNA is TGTGCCAGCAGCTTGGTAAGCGGGAGGAATACGCAGTATTTT.

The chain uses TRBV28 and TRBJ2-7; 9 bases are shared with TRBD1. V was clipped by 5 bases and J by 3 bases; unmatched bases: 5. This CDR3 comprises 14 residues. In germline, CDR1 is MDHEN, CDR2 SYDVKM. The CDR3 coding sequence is TGTGCCAGCAGTACGAGGGGACAGGGCTACGAGCAGTACTTC. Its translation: CASSTRGQGYEQYF.

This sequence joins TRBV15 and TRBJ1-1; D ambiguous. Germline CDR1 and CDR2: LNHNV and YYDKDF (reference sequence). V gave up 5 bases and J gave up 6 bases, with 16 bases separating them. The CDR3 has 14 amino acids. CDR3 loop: CATSGGRVSAEAFF. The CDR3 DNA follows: TGTGCCACCAGCGGAGGAAGGGTTAGCGCTGAAGCTTTCTTT.

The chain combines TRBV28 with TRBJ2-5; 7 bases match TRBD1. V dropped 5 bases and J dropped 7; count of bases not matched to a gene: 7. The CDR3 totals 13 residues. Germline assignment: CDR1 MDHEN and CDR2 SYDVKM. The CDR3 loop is CASSPTGLGTQYF. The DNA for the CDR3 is TGTGCCAGCAGTCCGACAGGGCTGGGGACCCAGTACTTC.

CDR3 sequence: CASSKDRGFYNEQFF. CDR3 sequence (DNA): TGTGCCAGCAGTAAAGACAGGGGATTCTACAATGAGCAGTTCTTC. The chain is built from TRBV27 and TRBJ2-1; 8 bases match TRBD1. V lost 5 bases and J lost 3; bases outside the gene matches: 6. The CDR3 sequence is 15 residues long. Germline V gene lookup returns CDR1 MNHEY and CDR2 SMNVEV (reference sequence).

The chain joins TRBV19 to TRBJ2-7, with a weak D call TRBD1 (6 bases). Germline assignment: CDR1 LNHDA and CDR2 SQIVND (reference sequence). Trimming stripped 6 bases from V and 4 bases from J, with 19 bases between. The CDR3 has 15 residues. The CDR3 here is CASSLRVRQVYEQYF. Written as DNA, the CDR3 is TGTGCCAGTAGCCTGAGAGTCAGACAGGTTTACGAGCAGTACTTC.

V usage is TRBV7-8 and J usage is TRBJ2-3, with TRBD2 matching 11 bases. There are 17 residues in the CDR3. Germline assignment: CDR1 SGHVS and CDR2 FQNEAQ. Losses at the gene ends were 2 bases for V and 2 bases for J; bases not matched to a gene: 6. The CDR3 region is CASSLPRLAGLTDTQYF. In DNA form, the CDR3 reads TGTGCCAGCAGCTTACCTAGACTAGCGGGGCTCACAGATACGCAGTATTTT.

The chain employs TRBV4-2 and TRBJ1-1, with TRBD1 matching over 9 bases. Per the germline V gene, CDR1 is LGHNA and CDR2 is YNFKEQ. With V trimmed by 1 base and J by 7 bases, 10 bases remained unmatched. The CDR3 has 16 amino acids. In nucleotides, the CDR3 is TGTGCCAGCAGCCAAGCGTATCCGACAGGGGGGGATGAAGCTTTCTTT. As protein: CASSQAYPTGGDEAFF.

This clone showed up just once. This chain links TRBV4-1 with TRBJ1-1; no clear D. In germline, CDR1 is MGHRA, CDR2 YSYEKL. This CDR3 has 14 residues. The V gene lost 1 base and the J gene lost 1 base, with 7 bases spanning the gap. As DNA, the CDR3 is TGCGCCAGCAGCCAAGGTACGAGGAACACTGAAGCTTTCTTT. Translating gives CASSQGTRNTEAFF.

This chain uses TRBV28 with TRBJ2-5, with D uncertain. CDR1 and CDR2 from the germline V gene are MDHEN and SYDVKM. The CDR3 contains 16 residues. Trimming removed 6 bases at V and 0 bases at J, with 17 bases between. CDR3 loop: CASSPPFQIYQETQYF. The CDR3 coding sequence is TGTGCCAGCAGCCCCCCATTCCAGATATACCAAGAGACCCAGTACTTC.

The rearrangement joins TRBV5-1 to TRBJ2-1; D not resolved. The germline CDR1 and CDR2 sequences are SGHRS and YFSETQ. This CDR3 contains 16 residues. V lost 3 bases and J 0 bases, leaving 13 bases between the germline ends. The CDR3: CASSSASGSSYNEQFF. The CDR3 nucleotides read TGCGCCAGCAGCTCCGCTTCCGGGTCCTCCTACAATGAGCAGTTCTTC.

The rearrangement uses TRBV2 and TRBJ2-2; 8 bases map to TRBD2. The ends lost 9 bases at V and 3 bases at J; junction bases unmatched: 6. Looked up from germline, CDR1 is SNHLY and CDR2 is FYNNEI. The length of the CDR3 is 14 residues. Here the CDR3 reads CASTGTRDTGELFF. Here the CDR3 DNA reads TGTGCCAGTACTGGGACTAGGGACACCGGGGAGCTGTTTTTT.